This is a list of T cell receptor beta chains from one sample in a study of blood T cell repertoires in COVID-19. Profiled with immunoSEQ multiplex PCR; TCRdb holds only in-frame clones, not every one. The sample lists some 98,000 clones, around 80% occurring once. Sequenced input: peripheral blood. Receptors were obtained from a man between 65 and 80 years old with acute or convalescent COVID-19. Each CDR3 is given with its conserved first and last residue. The D gene is left open where the match is weak. Size is omitted from some rows. Given values are once, few, many or a class for expanded clones.

d_call: NA
v_call: TRBV6-1
j_call: TRBJ1-2
clone_size: NA
cdr3_aa: CASSEYGTRGANYGYTF
cdr3_nt: TGTGCCAGCAGTGAATATGGGACAAGGGGAGCTAACTATGGCTACACCTTC

d_call: TRBD2
v_call: TRBV27
j_call: TRBJ2-3
clone_size: NA
cdr3_aa: CASSLRSGISTDTQYF
cdr3_nt: TGTGCCAGCAGTTTACGTAGCGGGATTAGCACAGATACGCAGTATTTT

d_call: NA
v_call: TRBV28
j_call: TRBJ1-2
clone_size: NA
cdr3_aa: CASRLQRHGYTF
cdr3_nt: TGTGCCAGCCGACTACAGAGACACGGCTACACCTTC

d_call: TRBD2
v_call: TRBV24-1
j_call: TRBJ2-3
clone_size: NA
cdr3_aa: CATSDLGTSGRRDTQYF
cdr3_nt: TGTGCCACCAGTGATCTCGGGACTAGCGGGAGAAGGGATACGCAGTATTTT

d_call: TRBD1
v_call: TRBV5-1
j_call: TRBJ1-3
clone_size: NA
cdr3_aa: CASSLGGTARSGNTIYF
cdr3_nt: TGCGCCAGCAGCTTGGGGGGGACAGCCCGCTCTGGAAACACCATATATTTT

d_call: NA
v_call: TRBV6-1
j_call: TRBJ1-1
clone_size: NA
cdr3_aa: CASSEGGWDTEAFF
cdr3_nt: TGTGCCAGCAGTGAGGGGGGATGGGACACTGAAGCTTTCTTT

d_call: TRBD1
v_call: TRBV7-2
j_call: TRBJ1-1
clone_size: few
cdr3_aa: CASSLARDRGKAFF
cdr3_nt: TGTGCCAGCAGCTTAGCGCGCGACAGGGGAAAAGCTTTCTTT

d_call: NA
v_call: TRBV12-3/TRBV12-4
j_call: TRBJ2-7
clone_size: once
cdr3_aa: CASSLRETYEQYF
cdr3_nt: TGTGCCAGCAGTTTAAGAGAGACCTACGAGCAGTACTTC

d_call: TRBD1
v_call: TRBV5-4
j_call: TRBJ1-4
clone_size: NA
cdr3_aa: CASSLGTGATGEKLFF
cdr3_nt: TGTGCCAGCAGCTTGGGCACAGGGGCAACGGGTGAAAAACTGTTTTTT

d_call: TRBD1
v_call: TRBV4-3
j_call: TRBJ1-6
clone_size: few
cdr3_aa: CASSQDRTGVGSPLHF
cdr3_nt: TGCGCCAGCAGCCAAGATAGGACAGGGGTGGGTTCACCCCTCCACTTT

d_call: NA
v_call: TRBV18
j_call: TRBJ2-6
clone_size: NA
cdr3_aa: CASSPPSGIASNSGANVLTF
cdr3_nt: TGTGCCAGCTCACCACCCTCGGGAATAGCATCTAACTCTGGGGCCAACGTCCTGACTTTC

d_call: NA
v_call: TRBV30
j_call: TRBJ2-7
clone_size: NA
cdr3_aa: CAWTARQLGGQYF
cdr3_nt: TGTGCCTGGACGGCACGTCAACTCGGCGGGCAGTACTTC

d_call: NA
v_call: TRBV9
j_call: TRBJ1-3
clone_size: few
cdr3_aa: CASSVGPGSGNTIYF
cdr3_nt: TGTGCCAGCAGCGTGGGGCCGGGTTCTGGAAACACCATATATTTT

d_call: TRBD1
v_call: TRBV3-1/TRBV3-2
j_call: TRBJ1-4
clone_size: NA
cdr3_aa: CASSQDKVGQDPEKLFF
cdr3_nt: TGTGCCAGCAGCCAAGATAAAGTAGGACAGGACCCTGAAAAACTGTTTTTT

d_call: TRBD1
v_call: TRBV18
j_call: TRBJ2-7
clone_size: once
cdr3_aa: CASSPSSGTASYEQYF
cdr3_nt: TGTGCCAGCTCACCCTCCTCCGGGACAGCCTCCTACGAGCAGTACTTC

d_call: TRBD1
v_call: TRBV30
j_call: TRBJ1-2
clone_size: NA
cdr3_aa: CAWIRDRGGYTF
cdr3_nt: TGTGCCTGGATCCGGGACAGGGGTGGCTACACCTTC

d_call: NA
v_call: TRBV6-5
j_call: TRBJ1-2
clone_size: NA
cdr3_aa: CASRLTSGRLGYTF
cdr3_nt: TGTGCCAGCAGACTCACTTCCGGCAGGCTTGGCTACACCTTC

d_call: NA
v_call: TRBV30
j_call: TRBJ2-1
clone_size: NA
cdr3_aa: CAWSETTTEQFF
cdr3_nt: TGTGCCTGGAGTGAGACTACTACTGAGCAGTTCTTC

d_call: NA
v_call: TRBV28
j_call: TRBJ1-2
clone_size: NA
cdr3_aa: CASRRQTYGYTF
cdr3_nt: TGTGCCAGCAGACGACAGACCTATGGCTACACCTTC

d_call: NA
v_call: TRBV19
j_call: TRBJ2-6
clone_size: NA
cdr3_aa: CASSPDSSSGANVLTF
cdr3_nt: TGTGCCAGTAGTCCCGACAGTTCCTCTGGGGCCAACGTCCTGACTTTC

d_call: TRBD1
v_call: TRBV5-5
j_call: TRBJ1-6
clone_size: NA
cdr3_aa: CASSKIRTGGNSPLHF
cdr3_nt: TGTGCCAGCAGCAAAATCAGGACAGGGGGCAATTCACCCCTCCACTTT

d_call: NA
v_call: TRBV5-1
j_call: TRBJ2-3
clone_size: NA
cdr3_aa: CASSPEGQIRDTQYF
cdr3_nt: TGCGCCAGCAGCCCGGAGGGGCAGATAAGAGATACGCAGTATTTT

d_call: TRBD1
v_call: TRBV19
j_call: TRBJ2-1
clone_size: NA
cdr3_aa: CASSTGQYNEQFF
cdr3_nt: TGTGCCAGTAGTACGGGACAGTACAATGAGCAGTTCTTC

d_call: TRBD2
v_call: TRBV5-5
j_call: TRBJ2-5
clone_size: NA
cdr3_aa: CASSLTSGYQETQYF
cdr3_nt: TGTGCCAGCAGCCTTACTAGCGGCTACCAAGAGACCCAGTACTTC

d_call: TRBD2
v_call: TRBV6-5
j_call: TRBJ2-1
clone_size: NA
cdr3_aa: CASSYEASGDNEQFF
cdr3_nt: TGTGCCAGCAGTTACGAGGCTAGCGGAGACAATGAGCAGTTCTTC

d_call: TRBD2
v_call: TRBV7-9
j_call: TRBJ2-1
clone_size: NA
cdr3_aa: CASSLVAGDLYNEQFF
cdr3_nt: TGTGCCAGCAGCTTAGTGGCGGGAGACCTCTACAATGAGCAGTTCTTC

d_call: NA
v_call: TRBV20-1
j_call: TRBJ2-1
clone_size: NA
cdr3_aa: CSASWAGLSSYNEQFF
cdr3_nt: TGCAGTGCTAGTTGGGCCGGTTTAAGCTCCTACAATGAGCAGTTCTTC

d_call: TRBD1
v_call: TRBV4-2
j_call: TRBJ1-6
clone_size: NA
cdr3_aa: CASSQDRQGHSPLHF
cdr3_nt: TGTGCCAGCAGCCAAGATCGACAGGGGCATTCACCCCTCCACTTT